This TCR beta chain stems from a study of response to subunit inactivated influenza vaccine. The CDR3 totals 15 residues. CDR1 and CDR2 from the germline V gene are WSHSY and SAAADI. V gave up 6 bases and J gave up 2 bases; unmatched junction bases: 8. Each CDR3 protein gets one entry after TCRdb re-called the RT-PCR reads with MiXCR. The profile shows roughly 170,000 distinct CDR3 sequences, 9.2% of them singletons. At least ten counts were recorded for this clonotype. The clonotype comes from a man aged 50 or older who received an inactivated influenza vaccine. V is TRBV10-2 and J is TRBJ2-3, with TRBD2 matching over 7 bases. The source material was non-naive T cells sorted from PBMCs, sampled on the day of vaccination. CDR3 in amino acids: CASRATSVYTDTQYF. CDR3 DNA sequence: TGCGCCAGCAGGGCTACTAGCGTCTACACAGATACGCAGTATTTT.